These 7 T cell receptor beta chains were all obtained from the same sample, sequenced in a study of regulatory T cells in long-lasting Graves disease. Sequencing libraries for TCR beta were prepared with iRepertoire HTBI primers and Arm-PCR of CDR3 regions. One entry per CDR3 protein results from TCRdb running MiXCR on the multiplex PCR reads. The repertoire holds over 300,000 distinct CDR3 sequences, with around 19% as singletons. This sample's time point: persistent/refractory GD, antithyroid drugs over 5 years with positive TRAb. The TCR library used RNA extracted from PBMCs. The sequences come from peripheral blood mononuclear cells (PBMCs), collected when the disease was refractory, from a patient treated with antithyroid drugs. These receptors came from a female donor with Graves disease.

The CDR3 region is CASSNSLKDSQETQYF. The CDR3 DNA is TGTGCCAGCAGCAATAGCCTAAAAGACTCACAAGAGACCCAGTACTTC. The gene calls are TRBV9 and TRBJ2-5; D is uncertain. The V end was cut by 4 bases, the J end by 2 bases, with 18 bases between. This CDR3 contains 16 residues. CDR1 and CDR2 from the germline V gene are SGDLS and YYNGEE. The full variable domain, rest sourced from reference TRBV9 and TRBJ2-5, is DSGVTQTPKHLITATGQRVTLRCSPRSGDLSVYWYQQSLDQGLQFLIQYYNGEERAKGNILERFSAQQFPDLHSELNLSSLELGDSALYFCASSNSLKDSQETQYFGPGTRLLVL.

V is TRBV6-4 and J is TRBJ1-1; D gene ambiguous. Germline CDR1 MRHNA, CDR2 SNTAGT. V lost 3 bases to trimming and J lost 2 bases, with 16 bases between them. The CDR3 loop spans 16 amino acids. Here the CDR3 reads CASSEGVRMGNTEAFF. The CDR3 bases are TGTGCCAGCAGTGAAGGAGTGAGAATGGGAAACACTGAAGCTTTCTTT.

This clonotype was detected many times. V usage is TRBV20-1 and J usage is TRBJ2-7, with a possible D match to TRBD1 (5 bases). The V end lost 6 bases, the J end lost 5 bases, and 20 bases lay between the germline ends. The CDR3 has 14 amino acids. CDR1 DFQATT and CDR2 SNEGSKA come from the germline V gene (reference sequence). The CDR3 sequence: CSAGPGQGRHEQYF. CDR3 nucleotides: TGCAGTGCGGGTCCGGGCCAGGGTAGACACGAGCAGTACTTC.

The chain joins TRBV6-1 to TRBJ2-2; perhaps TRBD1 as D (6 bases). Germline V lookup: CDR1 MNHNS, CDR2 SASEGT. With 5 bases removed from V and 6 bases from J, the gap between germline ends came to 13 bases. The CDR3 spans 14 residues. The CDR3 region has the DNA TGTGCCAGCAGTCAGCACAGGGATCCCGGGGAGCTGTTTTTT. It specifies CASSQHRDPGELFF.

This clonotype has only a few counts. The V call is TRBV13, the J call TRBJ1-3; D is uncertain. Germline lookup yields CDR1 PRHDT and CDR2 FYEKMQ (reference sequence). Trimming cost V 3 bases and J 0 bases, with 9 bases left between them. CDR3 length: 15 residues. DNA for the CDR3: TGTGCCAGCAGCTTCAAGCGCCGCTCTGGAAACACCATATATTTT. Translated: CASSFKRRSGNTIYF. The complete variable domain, with remaining parts taken from reference TRBV13 and TRBJ1-3, reads AAGVIQSPRHLIKEKRETATLKCYPIPRHDTVYWYQQGPGQDPQFLISFYEKMQSDKGSIPDRFSAQQFSDYHSELNMSSLELGDSALYFCASSFKRRSGNTIYFGEGSWLTVV.

This clonotype was seen ten or more times. The chain employs TRBV30 and TRBJ1-5; D is undetermined. The CDR3 totals 14 residues. The V gene's germline CDR1 is GTSNPN and CDR2 SVGIG (reference sequence). The germline V and J ends were trimmed by 4 bases and 2 bases, with 12 bases remaining between them. CDR3 in DNA: TGTGCCTGGAAGGGTGCGGGTGGCAATCAGCCCCAGCATTTT. Its protein is CAWKGAGGNQPQHF.

The chain is built from TRBV5-5 and TRBJ2-7; TRBD1 might be the D (5 bases). Trimming took 2 bases from V and 5 from J, leaving 17 bases between them. Germline CDR1 SGHKS, CDR2 YYEKEE (reference sequence). CDR3 length: 15 residues. CDR3 region: CASSLRRQGIHEQYF. DNA for the CDR3: TGTGCCAGCAGCTTACGACGGCAGGGCATCCACGAGCAGTACTTC.